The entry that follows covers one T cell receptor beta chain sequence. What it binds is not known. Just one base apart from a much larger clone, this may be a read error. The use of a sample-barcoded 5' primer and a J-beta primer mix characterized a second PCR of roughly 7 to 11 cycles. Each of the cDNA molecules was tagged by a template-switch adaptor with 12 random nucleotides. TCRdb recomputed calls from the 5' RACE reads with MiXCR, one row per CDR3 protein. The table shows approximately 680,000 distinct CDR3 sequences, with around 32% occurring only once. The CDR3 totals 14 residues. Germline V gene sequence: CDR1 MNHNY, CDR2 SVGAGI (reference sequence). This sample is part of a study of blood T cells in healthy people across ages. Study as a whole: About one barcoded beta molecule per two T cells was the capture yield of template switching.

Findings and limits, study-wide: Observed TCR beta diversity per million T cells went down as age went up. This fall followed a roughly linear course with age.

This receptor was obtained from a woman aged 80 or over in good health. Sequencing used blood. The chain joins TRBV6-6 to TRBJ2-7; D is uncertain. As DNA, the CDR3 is TGTGCCAGCACCCCGGACCGTAGCTCCTACGGGCAGTACTTC. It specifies CASTPDRSSYGQYF.